This passage covers 25 T cell receptor beta chains from one sample sequenced in a study of blood T cell repertoires in COVID-19 (dated by TCRdb to the early 2020s). Library construction relied on the immunoSEQ multiplex PCR assay. The table was pulled from immuneACCESS by TCRdb, which kept in-frame rearrangements only. Such tables lose some clones; where checked, under half of the loss comes from unresolved V genes, and the rest has no known cause. The sample table lists hundreds of thousands of clones, roughly 90% of them with a count of one. Around 2% of the sample comes from the top ten. Input material: peripheral blood. Every receptor here comes from a woman between 40 and 50 years old who had recovered from COVID-19.

The gene calls are TRBV6-1 and TRBJ1-2; D not resolved. The V and J ends lost 1 base and 7 bases respectively, with 10 bases between them. The CDR3 is 13 amino acids. Germline V CDR1 and CDR2: MNHNS, SASEGT. CDR3 loop: CASSEVLRGGYTF. CDR3 coding DNA: TGTGCCAGCAGTGAAGTCCTGCGCGGTGGCTACACCTTC.

This chain joins TRBV9 and TRBJ1-6; 9 nucleotides agree with TRBD1. CDR3 length: 15 residues. The V gene end was trimmed by 3 bases and the J gene end by 5 bases; junction bases not matched to a gene: 3. CDR1 SGDLS and CDR2 YYNGEE come from the germline V gene. This CDR3 is CASSEGQGNNSPLHF. CDR3 DNA: TGTGCCAGCAGCGAGGGACAGGGCAATAATTCACCCCTCCACTTT.

This rearrangement joins TRBV28 to TRBJ2-4, with TRBD1 matching over 12 bases. This CDR3 has 19 residues. J lost 1 base, V lost 7 bases, and 14 bases had no gene match. Germline-derived CDR1 and CDR2 are MDHEN and SYDVKM. The CDR3 nucleotides read TGTGCCAGCACGCCGGGGACAGGGGGCTTCATTGCGGCCAAAAACATTCAGTACTTC. Protein sequence: CASTPGTGGFIAAKNIQYF.

The V call is TRBV5-4, the J call TRBJ2-1; D is unclear. Germline CDR1 SGHNT, CDR2 YYREEE (reference sequence). The CDR3 spans 18 residues. Trimming removed 0 bases from V and 2 bases from J, with 18 bases in between. The CDR3: CASSLDTTSRSPYNEQFF. The CDR3 DNA sequence: TGTGCCAGCAGCTTGGATACAACCTCCCGATCCCCCTACAATGAGCAGTTCTTC.

This chain links TRBV5-6 with TRBJ1-3, with TRBD1 matching over 7 bases. The V segment lost 4 bases and the J segment 0 bases; nucleotides outside the gene matches: 7. From germline, CDR1 is SGHDT and CDR2 YYEEEE. The CDR3 is made up of 16 amino acids. The CDR3 here is CASSLRTGFSGNTIYF. CDR3 sequence (DNA): TGTGCCAGCAGCCTGCGGACAGGATTCTCTGGAAACACCATATATTTT.

This clone showed up just once. The rearrangement uses TRBV6-6 and TRBJ1-4; TRBD1 might be the D (5 bases). Germline CDR1 MNHNY, CDR2 SVGAGI (reference sequence). Trimming shortened V by 7 bases and J by 7 bases, and 13 bases separated the two germline ends. The length of the CDR3 is 13 residues. This CDR3 reads CASKPGGIEKLFF. Written as DNA, the CDR3 is TGTGCCAGCAAGCCGGGGGGGATTGAAAAACTGTTTTTT.

V and J are TRBV6-6 and TRBJ1-3; a weak D match, TRBD1 (5 bases). Germline V CDR1 and CDR2: MNHNY, SVGAGI (reference sequence). Trimming stripped 5 bases from V and 0 bases from J, with 8 bases between. The CDR3 length is 14 residues. CDR3 sequence reads: CASSPDSSGNTIYF. CDR3 nucleotides: TGTGCCAGCAGTCCCGACAGCTCTGGAAACACCATATATTTT.

This chain links TRBV5-8 with TRBJ2-7, with D possibly being TRBD1 (6 bases). Germline V CDR1 and CDR2: SGHTS, YDEGEE. This CDR3 has 14 residues. V lost 4 bases and J 3 bases, leaving 14 bases between the germline ends. The CDR3, as DNA: TGTGCCAGCAGCATCTTGACAGGAAGCTACGAGCAGTACTTC. It is translated as CASSILTGSYEQYF.

The V and J genes are TRBV6-5 and TRBJ1-2; possible D gene TRBD1, 5 bases. CDR1 MNHEY and CDR2 SVGAGI come from the germline V gene. V gave up 0 bases and J gave up 4 bases, with 12 bases separating them. This CDR3 is 15 amino acids long. CDR3 protein: CASSYSTGPSYGYTF. For the CDR3, the DNA is TGTGCCAGCAGTTACTCAACAGGACCGTCCTATGGCTACACCTTC.

The chain combines TRBV27 with TRBJ1-2; perhaps TRBD1 as D (5 bases). The CDR3 is 13 amino acids. The V end was cut by 2 bases, the J end by 8 bases, with 12 bases between. Germline loops: CDR1 MNHEY, CDR2 SMNVEV (reference sequence). Here the CDR3 DNA reads TGTGCCAGCAGTTTAACCCAGGGCTTGGGCTACACCTTC. It codes for CASSLTQGLGYTF.

The chain couples TRBV27 to TRBJ2-7; a weak D match, TRBD2 (5 bases). CDR3 size: 16 residues. The germline V gene encodes CDR1 MNHEY and CDR2 SMNVEV (reference sequence). V lost 5 bases and J 3 bases, leaving 20 bases between the germline ends. CDR3 DNA sequence: TGTGCCAGCAGTCAGAGCCGAGGAGCGGTTAACTACGAGCAGTACTTC. This codes for CASSQSRGAVNYEQYF.

The chain is built from TRBV4-2 and TRBJ2-1; TRBD2 is a possible D gene (6 bases). This CDR3 contains 13 residues. Trimming took off 1 base at V and 9 bases at J, with 10 bases between the two ends. Germline assignment: CDR1 LGHNA and CDR2 YNFKEQ. The CDR3: CASSQVGGGEQFF. The CDR3 DNA is TGTGCCAGCAGCCAAGTGGGGGGTGGTGAGCAGTTCTTC.

V gene TRBV5-1 combines with J gene TRBJ2-3; D is perhaps TRBD1 (6 bases). Germline lookup yields CDR1 SGHRS and CDR2 YFSETQ. The CDR3 is 17 residues long. V lost 1 base to trimming and J lost 0 bases, with 15 bases between them. The CDR3 spells CASSLLGQGPSTDTQYF. As DNA, the CDR3 is TGCGCCAGCAGCTTGTTAGGGCAGGGGCCTAGCACAGATACGCAGTATTTT.

This clone was seen a single time. The chain carries TRBV7-2 and TRBJ1-1, with a weak D call TRBD1 (6 bases). Trimming left V 8 bases short and J 1 base short, with 17 bases between. The CDR3 is 15 amino acids. Germline CDR1 is SGHTA and CDR2 is FQGNSA. DNA of the CDR3: TGTGCCAGCGGTCTAGGGGGGGTGGCGAACACTGAAGCTTTCTTT. Translating it yields CASGLGGVANTEAFF.

CDR3 sequence (DNA): TGTGCCAGCAGATCTGGGACAGGCGGGGGCCTGGGGAGGGATCAGCCCCAGCATTTT. Amino acids: CASRSGTGGGLGRDQPQHF. The chain has TRBV7-2 and TRBJ1-5, with 8 positions matching TRBD1. Unmatched junction bases numbered 21, after V lost 6 bases and J lost 5 bases. The CDR3 covers 19 residues. CDR1 is SGHTA and CDR2 is FQGNSA in the germline V gene.

The J gene is TRBJ1-6, the V gene TRBV30, with 10 bases fitting TRBD1. The CDR3 sequence is 14 residues long. Germline V lookup: CDR1 GTSNPN, CDR2 SVGIG (reference sequence). V trimming: 4 bases; J trimming: 10 bases; junction bases outside the gene matches: 7. CDR3 sequence (DNA): TGTGCCTGGACCGGGACAGGGGCCGTCTCACCCCTCCACTTT. Its protein product is CAWTGTGAVSPLHF.

The CDR3 region is CASSYPTLAAEISYEQYF. In nucleotides, the CDR3 is TGTGCCAGCAGTTACCCGACCCTAGCGGCTGAAATCTCCTACGAGCAGTACTTC. This rearrangement joins TRBV6-2 or TRBV6-3 to TRBJ2-7; 7 bases are a match to TRBD2. Germline CDR1 and CDR2: MNHEY and SVGEGT. Trimming removed 2 bases from V and 0 bases from J; junction bases left unmatched: 13. There are 18 residues in the CDR3.

The chain combines TRBV7-2 with TRBJ1-2; 8 bases are shared with TRBD1. This CDR3 comprises 15 residues. Germline V gene lookup returns CDR1 SGHTA and CDR2 FQGNSA. With V trimmed by 2 bases and J by 8 bases, 10 bases remained unmatched. CDR3 protein: CASSLSTTGVGGYTF. CDR3 in DNA: TGTGCCAGCAGCTTATCCACGACAGGGGTTGGAGGCTACACCTTC. Variable domain in full (rest from reference TRBV7-2 and TRBJ1-2): GAGVSQSPSNKVTEKGKDVELRCDPISGHTALYWYRQSLGQGLEFLIYFQGNSAPDKSGLPSDRFSAERTGGSVSTLTIQRTQQEDSAVYLCASSLSTTGVGGYTFGSGTRLTVV.

As to this clone: Within the sample, other DNA sequences also encode this same CDR3. The chain has TRBV30 and TRBJ2-7; D perhaps matches TRBD1 (6 bases). The CDR3 is 13 amino acids. The germline V gene has CDR1 GTSNPN and CDR2 SVGIG (reference sequence). The V gene lost 0 bases and the J gene lost 2 bases, with 8 bases spanning the gap. DNA of the CDR3: TGTGCCTGGAGTGTTAACAGGGCCTACGAGCAGTACTTC. Encoded protein: CAWSVNRAYEQYF.

The rearrangement links TRBV5-6 to TRBJ2-5; D gene ambiguous. From germline, CDR1 is SGHDT and CDR2 YYEEEE. The CDR3 contains 13 residues. The V gene lost 2 bases and the J gene lost 5 bases, with 10 bases spanning the gap. DNA for the CDR3: TGTGCCAGCAGCTTAGGCGGCCGTGAGACCCAGTACTTC. It yields the protein CASSLGGRETQYF.

The V and J genes are TRBV6-6 and TRBJ1-4; weak D call: TRBD1 (6 bases). The V gene's germline CDR1 is MNHNY and CDR2 SVGAGI (reference sequence). The CDR3 loop spans 14 amino acids. Trimming stripped 4 bases from V and 2 bases from J, with 8 bases between. CDR3 sequence reads: CASSSGGTNEKLFF. DNA for the CDR3: TGTGCCAGCAGTTCGGGGGGCACTAATGAAAAACTGTTTTTT.

The chain employs TRBV18 and TRBJ2-3; 9 bases align to TRBD2. V dropped 3 bases and J dropped 1; count of bases not matched to a gene: 11. Germline V lookup: CDR1 KGHSH, CDR2 LQKENI. This CDR3 is built from 18 residues. The CDR3 nucleotides read TGTGCCAGCTCACCCCCAGGGCTAGCGGGGAAAGGCACAGATACGCAGTATTTT. Amino acid sequence: CASSPPGLAGKGTDTQYF.

This sequence joins TRBV27 and TRBJ2-7, with 7 bases that match TRBD2. The CDR3 has 13 amino acids. Germline lookup yields CDR1 MNHEY and CDR2 SMNVEV (reference sequence). The junction had 6 bases not matched to a gene; V was cut back by 8 bases and J by 2 bases. CDR3 DNA: TGTGCCAGCGGGCGGGAGATACCCTACGAGCAGTACTTC. It is translated as CASGREIPYEQYF.

This clone showed up just once. The chain combines TRBV5-4 with TRBJ2-5, with a tentative D call TRBD1 (6 bases). CDR3 length equals 17 residues. The ends were cut back, 6 bases at V and 2 bases at J, with 23 bases in the middle. Germline V lookup: CDR1 SGHNT, CDR2 YYREEE (reference sequence). The CDR3 DNA follows: TGTGCCAGCACCATGGCCCCCAGGGGAAAGGAACAAGAGACCCAGTACTTC. The encoded protein is CASTMAPRGKEQETQYF.

The genes are TRBV6-5 and TRBJ2-1; TRBD2 matches 14 bases. Unmatched junction bases numbered 4, after V lost 7 bases and J lost 5 bases. CDR1 is MNHEY, CDR2 SVGAGI, per germline. The CDR3 length is 15 residues. This CDR3 reads CASISGLAGDNEQFF. Written as DNA, the CDR3 is TGTGCCAGCATATCGGGACTAGCGGGGGACAATGAGCAGTTCTTC.